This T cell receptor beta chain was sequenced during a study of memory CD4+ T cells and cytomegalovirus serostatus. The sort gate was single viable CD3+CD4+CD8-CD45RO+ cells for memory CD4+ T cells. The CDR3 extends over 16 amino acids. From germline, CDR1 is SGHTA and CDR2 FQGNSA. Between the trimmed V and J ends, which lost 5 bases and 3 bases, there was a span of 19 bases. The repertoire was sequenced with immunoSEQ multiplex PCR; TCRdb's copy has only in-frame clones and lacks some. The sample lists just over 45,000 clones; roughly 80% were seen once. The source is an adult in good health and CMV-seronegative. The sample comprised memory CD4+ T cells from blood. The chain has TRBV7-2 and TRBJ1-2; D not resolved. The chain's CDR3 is CASSRGGVSVDYGYTF. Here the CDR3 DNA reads TGTGCCAGCAGCCGCGGCGGGGTGTCAGTGGACTATGGCTACACCTTC. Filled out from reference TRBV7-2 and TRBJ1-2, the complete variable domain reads GAGVSQSPSNKVTEKGKDVELRCDPISGHTALYWYRQSLGQGLEFLIYFQGNSAPDKSGLPSDRFSAERTGGSVSTLTIQRTQQEDSAVYLCASSRGGVSVDYGYTFGSGTRLTVV.